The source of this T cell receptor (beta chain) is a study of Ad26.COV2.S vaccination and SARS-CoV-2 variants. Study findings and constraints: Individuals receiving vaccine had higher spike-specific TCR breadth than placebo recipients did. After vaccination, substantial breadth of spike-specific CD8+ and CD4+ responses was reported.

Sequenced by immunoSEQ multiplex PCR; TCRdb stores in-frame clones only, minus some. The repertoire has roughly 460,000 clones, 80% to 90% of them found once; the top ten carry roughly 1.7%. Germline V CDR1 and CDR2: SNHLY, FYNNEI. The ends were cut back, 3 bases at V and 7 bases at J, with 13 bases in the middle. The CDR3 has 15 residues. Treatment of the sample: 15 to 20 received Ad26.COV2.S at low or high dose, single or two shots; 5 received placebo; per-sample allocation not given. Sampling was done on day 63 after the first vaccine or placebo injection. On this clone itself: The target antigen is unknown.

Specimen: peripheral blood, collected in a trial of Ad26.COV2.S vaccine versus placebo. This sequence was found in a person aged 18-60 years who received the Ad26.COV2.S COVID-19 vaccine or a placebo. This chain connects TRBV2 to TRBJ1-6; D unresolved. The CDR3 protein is CASSEQGPSNSPLHF. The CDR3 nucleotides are TGTGCCAGCAGTGAGCAAGGACCATCGAATTCACCCCTCCACTTT.